The 6 T cell receptor beta chains listed next were all sequenced from one sample in a study of long-term antiretroviral therapy in people with HIV. The assay, immunoSEQ v3.0, was run at survey level. Sequencing used immunoSEQ multiplex PCR; TCRdb keeps in-frame clones, though not all of them. The table records some 34,000 clones, roughly 95% of them present only once. The specimen was unsorted PBMCs, collected 6.6 years after starting antiretroviral therapy. The receptors stem from a man aged 30 to 39 with HIV.

The chain links TRBV4-2 to TRBJ2-3, with D possibly being TRBD2 (5 bases). CDR1 is LGHNA, CDR2 YNFKEQ, per germline. V was shortened by 3 bases and J by 0 bases, with 13 bases between the two germline ends. CDR3 length: 16 residues. This CDR3 is CASSHQAESSTDTQYF. The CDR3 DNA is TGTGCCAGCAGCCACCAAGCGGAATCTAGCACAGATACGCAGTATTTT.

The genes are TRBV19 and TRBJ1-2; D perhaps matches TRBD1 (5 bases). The CDR3 covers 17 residues. In germline, CDR1 is LNHDA, CDR2 SQIVND (reference sequence). The V end lost 3 bases, the J end lost 4 bases, and 21 bases lay between the germline ends. CDR3 bases: TGTGCCAGTAGTATCGGGCAGGGTTTGATAGTCACCTATGGCTACACCTTC. It encodes CASSIGQGLIVTYGYTF.

The V gene is TRBV5-1, the J gene TRBJ2-1; D is possibly TRBD1 (5 bases). The CDR3 runs to 13 residues. V was trimmed by 1 base and J by 9 bases, leaving 11 bases between them. Germline CDR1 is SGHRS and CDR2 is YFSETQ. CDR3 bases: TGCGCCAGCAGCTTGTCAGGGCTGGGTGAGCAGTTCTTC. Translated, it gives CASSLSGLGEQFF.

CDR3 coding DNA: TGTGCCAGCAACCTGCCCGGGGACACTGAAGCTTTCTTT. This translates into CASNLPGDTEAFF. The chain employs TRBV9 and TRBJ1-1; D remains unclear. Germline V gene data show CDR1 as SGDLS and CDR2 as YYNGEE. Trimming pared 6 bases from V and 3 bases from J, leaving 12 bases between. The CDR3 sequence is 13 residues long.

This clone has just one count. The J gene is TRBJ2-7, the V gene TRBV7-8; D unresolved. The CDR3 spans 14 residues. The V end was cut by 5 bases, the J end by 5 bases, with 16 bases between. In germline, CDR1 is SGHVS, CDR2 FQNEAQ. The CDR3 region is CASSPAAAADEQYF. The CDR3, as DNA: TGTGCCAGCAGCCCCGCCGCCGCCGCGGACGAGCAGTACTTC.

The chain is built from TRBV28 and TRBJ1-5; no clear D. This CDR3 is 13 amino acids long. Trimming shortened V by 7 bases and J by 4 bases, and 11 bases separated the two germline ends. The germline V gene encodes CDR1 MDHEN and CDR2 SYDVKM. The CDR3 bases are TGTGCCAGCAAAACCTGGGCAAATCAGCCCCAGCATTTT. This gives the protein CASKTWANQPQHF.